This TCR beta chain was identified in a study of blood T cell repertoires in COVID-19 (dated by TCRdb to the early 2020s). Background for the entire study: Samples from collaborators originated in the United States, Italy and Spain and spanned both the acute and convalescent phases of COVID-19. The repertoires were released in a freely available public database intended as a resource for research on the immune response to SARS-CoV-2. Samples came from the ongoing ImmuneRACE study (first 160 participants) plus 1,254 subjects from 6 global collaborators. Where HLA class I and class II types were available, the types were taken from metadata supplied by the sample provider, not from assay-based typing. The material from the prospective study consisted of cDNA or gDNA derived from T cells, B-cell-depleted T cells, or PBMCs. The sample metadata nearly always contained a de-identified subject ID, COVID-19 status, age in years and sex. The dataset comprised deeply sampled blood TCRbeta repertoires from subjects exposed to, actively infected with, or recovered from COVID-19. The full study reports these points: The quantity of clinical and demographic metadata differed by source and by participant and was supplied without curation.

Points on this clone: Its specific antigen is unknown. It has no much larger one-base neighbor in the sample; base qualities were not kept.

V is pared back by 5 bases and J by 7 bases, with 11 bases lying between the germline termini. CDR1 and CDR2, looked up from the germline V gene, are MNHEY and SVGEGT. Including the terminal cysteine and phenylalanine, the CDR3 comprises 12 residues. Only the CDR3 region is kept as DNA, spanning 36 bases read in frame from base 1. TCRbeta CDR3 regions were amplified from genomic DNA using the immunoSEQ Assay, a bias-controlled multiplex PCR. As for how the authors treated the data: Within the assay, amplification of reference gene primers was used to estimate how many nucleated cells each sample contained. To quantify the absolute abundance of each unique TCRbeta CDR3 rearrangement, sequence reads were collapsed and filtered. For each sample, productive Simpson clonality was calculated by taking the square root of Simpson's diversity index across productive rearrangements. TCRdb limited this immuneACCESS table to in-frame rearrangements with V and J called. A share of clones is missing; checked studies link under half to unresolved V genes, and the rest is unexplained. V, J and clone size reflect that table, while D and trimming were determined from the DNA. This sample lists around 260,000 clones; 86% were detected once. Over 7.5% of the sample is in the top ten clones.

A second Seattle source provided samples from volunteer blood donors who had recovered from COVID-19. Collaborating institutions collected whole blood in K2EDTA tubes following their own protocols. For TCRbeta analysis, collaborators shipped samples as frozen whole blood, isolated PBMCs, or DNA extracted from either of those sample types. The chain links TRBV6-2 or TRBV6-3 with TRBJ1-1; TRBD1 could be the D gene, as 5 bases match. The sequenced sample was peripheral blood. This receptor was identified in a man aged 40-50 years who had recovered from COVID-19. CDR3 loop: CASSTGGIEAFF. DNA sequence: TGTGCCAGCAGTACTGGGGGGATTGAAGCTTTCTTT.